The clone carrying this TCR beta chain was seen only once. As yet, its antigen is unknown. Germline V CDR1 and CDR2: SQVTM, ANQGSEA. The CDR3 has 13 residues. The junction had 5 bases not matched to a gene; V was cut back by 5 bases and J by 3 bases. The sample originates from a study of OX40 agonist ivuxolimab in advanced cancers. Across the whole study: Every 2 weeks, patients received ivuxolimab intravenously, dosed at 0.01 to 10 mg/kg.

This table comes from immunoSEQ multiplex PCR, and its TCRdb copy is limited to in-frame clones, with some not included. The table lists 65,000 to 75,000 clones, 70% to 90% of them singletons. General study findings and limits: CD8+ T cells were the subset that, on average, had more expanded clones than CD4+. Expanded peripheral T cell antigen specificity was not determined.

The sample was CD4+ or CD8+ T cells sorted from blood, taken in a trial of the OX40 agonist ivuxolimab. The chain is built from TRBV29-1 and TRBJ2-7; 9 nucleotides agree with TRBD1. The sequence was obtained from an adult with an advanced solid tumor such as melanoma, head and neck, liver or kidney cancer. Written as DNA, the CDR3 is TGCAGCGTTAGGGACAGGGTTGTCTACGAGCAGTACTTC. Translation: CSVRDRVVYEQYF.